What follows is one T cell receptor (beta chain) and its context. Its matching antigen is unknown. The assay was immunoSEQ multiplex PCR, and TCRdb's table has in-frame clones only and misses some. The sample consists of 35,000 or so clones, more than 65% of them appearing once. The sample comes from a study of PD-1 blockade in classical Hodgkin lymphoma. Germline-derived CDR1 and CDR2 are MNHEY and SVGAGI. The CDR3 is 13 residues long. V lost 6 bases to trimming and J lost 6 bases, with 14 bases between them. Study-wide points: When nivolumab was started under 1 year after ASCT, patients were excluded. TCR diversity in CD4+, not CD8+, cells rose significantly by C4D1.

Relapses following autologous stem cell transplantation were seen in all patients, with brentuximab vedotin exposure varying. Here the sequenced sample was peripheral blood mononuclear cells (PBMCs), taken before the second cycle of nivolumab. The clonotype originates from a human donor with classical Hodgkin lymphoma. This chain links TRBV6-5 with TRBJ1-1, with a possible D match to TRBD1 (6 bases). CDR3 sequence (DNA): TGTGCCAGCAGCCGTACAGGGATCCCTGAAGCTTTCTTT. This sequence encodes CASSRTGIPEAFF.